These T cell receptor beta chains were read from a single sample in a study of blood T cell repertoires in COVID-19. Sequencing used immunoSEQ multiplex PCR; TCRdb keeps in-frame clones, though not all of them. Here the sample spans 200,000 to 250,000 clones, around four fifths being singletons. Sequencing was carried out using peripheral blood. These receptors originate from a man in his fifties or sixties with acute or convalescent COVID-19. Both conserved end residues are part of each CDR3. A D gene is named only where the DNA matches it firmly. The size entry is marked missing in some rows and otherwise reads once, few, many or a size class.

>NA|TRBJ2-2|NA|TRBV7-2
CASSLQTGSNTGELFF
TGTGCCAGCAGCTTGCAGACAGGTTCGAACACCGGGGAGCTGTTTTTT
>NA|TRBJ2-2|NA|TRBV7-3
CASSPHGVGTGELFF
TGTGCCAGCAGCCCACACGGGGTGGGCACCGGGGAGCTGTTTTTT
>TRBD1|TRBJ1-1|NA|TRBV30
CAWSRGLDTEAFF
TGTGCCTGGTCCAGGGGGCTGGACACTGAAGCTTTCTTT
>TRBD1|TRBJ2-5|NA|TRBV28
CASSLDRGRKETQYF
TGTGCCAGCAGTTTGGACAGGGGGAGAAAAGAGACCCAGTACTTC
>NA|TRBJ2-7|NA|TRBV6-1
CASSEGAGSLREQYF
TGTGCCAGCAGTGAAGGTGCGGGATCACTTCGGGAGCAGTACTTC
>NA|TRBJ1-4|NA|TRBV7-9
CASSFTPATNEKLFF
TGTGCCAGCAGCTTCACACCTGCAACTAATGAAAAACTGTTTTTT
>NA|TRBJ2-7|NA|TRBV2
CASSRYEQYF
TGTGCCAGCAGTCGCTACGAGCAGTACTTC
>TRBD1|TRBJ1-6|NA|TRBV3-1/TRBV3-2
CASSQDPRGRDSPLHF
TGTGCCAGCAGCCAAGATCCAAGGGGGCGAGATTCACCCCTCCACTTT
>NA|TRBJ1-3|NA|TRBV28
CASSLPASARNTIYF
TGTGCCAGCAGTTTACCCGCTTCAGCGAGAAACACCATATATTTT
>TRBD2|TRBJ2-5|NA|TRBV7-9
CASSLGLAAETQYF
TGTGCCAGCAGCTTAGGACTAGCGGCGGAGACCCAGTACTTC
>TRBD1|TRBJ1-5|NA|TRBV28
CASRSQGAGNQPQHF
TGTGCCAGCAGATCACAGGGGGCTGGCAATCAGCCCCAGCATTTT
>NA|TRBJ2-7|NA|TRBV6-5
CASSYMGTFYEQYF
TGTGCCAGCAGTTACATGGGCACCTTCTACGAGCAGTACTTC
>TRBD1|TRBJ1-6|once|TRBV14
CASSQPGTGWLSSPLHF
TGTGCCAGCAGCCAACCCGGGACAGGTTGGTTGAGTTCACCCCTCCACTTT
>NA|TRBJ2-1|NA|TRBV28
CASIKGQAVSYNEQFF
TGTGCCAGCATAAAAGGCCAAGCGGTTTCCTACAATGAGCAGTTCTTC
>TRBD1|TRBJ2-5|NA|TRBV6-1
CASSDGQGWETQYF
TGTGCCAGCAGTGATGGACAGGGCTGGGAGACCCAGTACTTC
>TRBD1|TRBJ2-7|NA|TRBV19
CASTLGQGNYEQYF
TGTGCCAGTACCCTTGGACAGGGGAACTACGAGCAGTACTTC
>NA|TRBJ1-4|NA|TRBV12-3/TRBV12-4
CASSLRGEKLFF
TGTGCCAGCAGTTTGCGGGGAGAAAAACTGTTTTTT
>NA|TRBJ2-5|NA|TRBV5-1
CASSLGGGIETQYF
TGCGCCAGCAGCTTGGGGGGCGGGATAGAGACCCAGTACTTC
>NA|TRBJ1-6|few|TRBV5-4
CASTYIDRNNSPLHF
TGTGCCAGCACCTACATTGACAGGAATAATTCACCCCTCCACTTT
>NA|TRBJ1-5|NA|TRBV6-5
CASRGEGSGNQPQHF
TGTGCCAGCAGAGGGGAAGGGTCGGGCAATCAGCCCCAGCATTTT
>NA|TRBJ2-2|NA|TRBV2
CASSPDTANTGELFF
TGTGCCAGCAGTCCGGACACGGCGAACACCGGGGAGCTGTTTTTT
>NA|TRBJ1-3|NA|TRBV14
CASSQETRISGNTIYF
TGTGCCAGCAGCCAAGAAACGAGGATCTCTGGAAACACCATATATTTT
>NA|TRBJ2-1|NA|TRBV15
CATSSRDNNEQFF
TGTGCCACCAGCAGCCGGGACAACAATGAGCAGTTCTTC
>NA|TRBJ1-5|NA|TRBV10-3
CAISESTENQPQHF
TGTGCCATCAGTGAGTCTACAGAAAATCAGCCCCAGCATTTT
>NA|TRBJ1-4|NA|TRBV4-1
CASSLRGGEKLFF
TGCGCCAGCAGCCTGAGGGGAGGTGAAAAACTGTTTTTT
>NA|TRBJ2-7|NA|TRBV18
CASSAGPSKEQYF
TGTGCCAGCTCAGCGGGACCCTCTAAAGAGCAGTACTTC
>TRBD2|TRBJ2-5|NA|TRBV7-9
CASSPGTSGETQYF
TGTGCCAGCAGCCCGGGGACTAGCGGGGAGACCCAGTACTTC
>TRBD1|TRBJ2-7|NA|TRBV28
CASSLGTEVYEQYF
TGTGCCAGCAGTTTAGGGACAGAAGTCTACGAGCAGTACTTC
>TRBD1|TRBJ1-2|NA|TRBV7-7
CASSCSGTGSDYGYTF
TGTGCTAGCAGCTGCTCCGGGACAGGGTCTGACTATGGCTACACCTTC
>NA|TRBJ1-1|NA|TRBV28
CASSLYGAGSNTEAFF
TGTGCCAGCAGTTTATATGGGGCGGGGTCGAACACTGAAGCTTTCTTT
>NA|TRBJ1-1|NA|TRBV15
CATSREQGIKAEAFF
TGTGCCACCAGCAGAGAGCAGGGGATTAAGGCTGAAGCTTTCTTT
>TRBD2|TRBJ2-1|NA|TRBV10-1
CASSEEALAAYNEQFF
TGCGCCAGCAGTGAGGAGGCGCTAGCGGCATACAATGAGCAGTTCTTC
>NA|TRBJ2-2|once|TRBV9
CASSTHTRDTGELFF
TGTGCCAGCAGCACCCATACCCGGGACACCGGGGAGCTGTTTTTT
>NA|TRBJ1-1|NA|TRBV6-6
CASSPGLGTEAFF
TGTGCCAGCAGTCCAGGGCTAGGCACTGAAGCTTTCTTT
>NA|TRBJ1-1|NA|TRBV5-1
CASSGTKAEAFF
TGCGCCAGCAGCGGGACTAAGGCTGAAGCTTTCTTT
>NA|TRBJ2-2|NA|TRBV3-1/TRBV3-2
CASSWGVTGELFF
TGTGCCAGCAGTTGGGGCGTTACCGGGGAGCTGTTTTTT
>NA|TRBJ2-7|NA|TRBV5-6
CASSFRTAYEQYF
TGTGCCAGCAGCTTTAGGACAGCCTACGAGCAGTACTTC
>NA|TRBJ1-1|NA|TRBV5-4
CASSLVGREAEAFF
TGTGCCAGCAGCTTGGTAGGCCGGGAGGCTGAAGCTTTCTTT
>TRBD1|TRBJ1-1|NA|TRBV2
CASRVGTGSSFLLNTEAFF
TGTGCCAGCAGGGTGGGGACAGGCTCCTCTTTCCTCTTGAACACTGAAGCTTTCTTT
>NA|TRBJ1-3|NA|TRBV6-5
CASRQVVVSGNTIYF
TGTGCCAGCAGACAAGTGGTTGTATCTGGAAACACCATATATTTT
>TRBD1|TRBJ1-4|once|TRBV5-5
CASSLTGGEAEKLFF
TGTGCCAGCAGTTTAACAGGGGGCGAGGCGGAAAAACTGTTTTTT
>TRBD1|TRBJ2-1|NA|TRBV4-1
CASSQGQPRTGGNEQFF
TGCGCCAGCAGCCAAGGCCAACCAAGGACAGGGGGCAATGAGCAGTTCTTC
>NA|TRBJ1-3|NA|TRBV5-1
CASSLAPGLLSGNTIYF
TGCGCCAGCAGCTTGGCCCCGGGACTGCTCTCTGGAAACACCATATATTTT
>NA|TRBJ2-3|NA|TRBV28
CASSLNGVSPHTDTQYF
TGTGCCAGCAGTTTAAACGGGGTTTCTCCTCACACAGATACGCAGTATTTT
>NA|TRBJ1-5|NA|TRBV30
CAWSGASNQPQHF
TGTGCCTGGAGTGGGGCCAGCAATCAGCCCCAGCATTTT
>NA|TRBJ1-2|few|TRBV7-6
CASSLDSSNYGYTF
TGTGCCAGCAGCTTAGACAGCTCTAACTATGGCTACACCTTC
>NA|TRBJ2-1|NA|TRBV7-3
CASSPGVSGIHGEQFF
TGTGCCAGCAGCCCCGGGGTTAGCGGAATCCACGGGGAGCAGTTCTTC
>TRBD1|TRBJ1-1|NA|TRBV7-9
CASSLRTGGPVGEAFF
TGTGCCAGCAGCTTAAGGACAGGGGGCCCCGTAGGGGAAGCTTTCTTT
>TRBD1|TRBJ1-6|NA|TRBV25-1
CASSELGTGNSPLHF
TGTGCCAGCAGTGAATTGGGGACAGGAAATTCACCCCTCCACTTT
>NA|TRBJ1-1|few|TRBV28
CASSYPGLRKTEAFF
TGTGCCAGCAGCTACCCGGGACTCAGGAAGACTGAAGCTTTCTTT
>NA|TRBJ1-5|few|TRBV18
CASSPRVEEGNQPQHF
TGTGCCAGCTCACCTAGGGTAGAGGAGGGCAATCAGCCCCAGCATTTT
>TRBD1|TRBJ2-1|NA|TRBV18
CASSKQGGSYNEQFF
TGTGCCAGCTCAAAACAGGGGGGCTCCTACAATGAGCAGTTCTTC
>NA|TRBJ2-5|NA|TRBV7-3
CASSTNREETQYF
TGTGCCAGCAGCACCAACAGGGAAGAGACCCAGTACTTC
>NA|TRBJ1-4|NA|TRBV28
CASRGSPNEKLFF
TGTGCCAGCAGGGGGAGCCCGAATGAAAAACTGTTTTTT
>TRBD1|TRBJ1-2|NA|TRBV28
CATGTGDYGYTF
TGTGCCACCGGGACAGGCGATTATGGCTACACCTTC